This TCR beta chain was recorded in a study of blood T cell repertoires in COVID-19. Across the study: Researchers got acute and convalescent COVID-19 samples from the United States, Italy and Spain.

Seattle's enrolled individuals joined amid active infection and were then monitored longitudinally. J was trimmed by 2 bases and V by 2 bases; bases with no gene match: 10. Per germline, CDR1 LGHNA and CDR2 YNFKEQ. The length of the CDR3 is 17 residues. Original methodology: It was from reference gene primer amplification that nucleated cell counts were estimated. The data were produced by immunoSEQ multiplex PCR, yet TCRdb's version contains in-frame clones alone and is incomplete. V and J calls and clone size follow that table, whereas D and trimming were derived from the DNA. This repertoire shows 250,000 to 300,000 clones, approximately 88% found once; its top ten account for 10%.

The receptor comes from a woman in her seventies with COVID-19, enrolled during active disease. The specimen sequenced was peripheral blood. The chain links TRBV4-2 to TRBJ2-7; 9 bases match TRBD2. CDR3 region: CASSQQRGLAGTYEQYF. CDR3 in DNA: TGTGCCAGCAGCCAACAAAGGGGGCTAGCGGGGACCTACGAGCAGTACTTC.